This T cell receptor beta chain was observed in a study of blood T cell repertoires in COVID-19. Across the study: Whether acute or convalescent, the COVID-19 samples came from the United States, Italy and Spain. T cells, B-cell-depleted T cells, or PBMCs supplied cDNA or gDNA.

Study processing details: Amplification of reference gene primers provided the estimated nucleated cell counts. Profiling relied on immunoSEQ multiplex PCR, and the TCRdb table lists in-frame clones only, not all of them. That table furnishes V, J and clone size, whereas the DNA furnished D and trimming. The data hold around 70,000 clones, with approximately 79% observed a single time. Germline V gene lookup returns CDR1 SGHRS and CDR2 YFSETQ. This CDR3 has 15 amino acids. Trimming pared 3 bases from V and 7 bases from J, leaving 16 bases between. The chain recombines TRBV5-1 with TRBJ1-4; D gene ambiguous. Sequences were obtained from peripheral blood. This receptor was identified in a man aged 55-75 years with acute or convalescent COVID-19. CDR3 sequence: CASSSTPTEFEKLFF. CDR3 coding DNA: TGCGCCAGCAGCTCGACCCCTACAGAGTTTGAAAAACTGTTTTTT. Based on the CDR3 plus reference TRBV5-1 and TRBJ1-4, the full variable domain is KAGVTQTPRYLIKTRGQQVTLSCSPISGHRSVSWYQQTPGQGLQFLFEYFSETQRNKGNFPGRFSGRQFSNSRSEMNVSTLELGDSALYLCASSSTPTEFEKLFFGSGTQLSVL.